The sequence of this T cell receptor beta chain was determined in a study of shared clonotypes between healthy human individuals. Overall study results and limits: Sampling was confined to blood; repertoires within tissues likely differ. Generally, naive subsets (rather than memory subsets) showed larger estimated richness. Shared across a few donors were 4% to 5% of the naive CD4 clonotypes.

A remark on this clone: Its antigen is still unknown.

Each subset's genomic DNA was shared equally among a number of immunoSEQ plates. Data came from immunoSEQ multiplex PCR; TCRdb stores just in-frame clones and leaves some out. There are fewer than 850,000 clones in the sample; about three quarters occur only once, and about 1.8% lies in the top ten. Germline CDR1 and CDR2: SGDLS and YYNGEE. This CDR3 contains 15 residues. Trimming at V came to 0 bases and at J to 9 bases, leaving 6 bases not matched to a gene. This TCR was recovered from a woman between 25 and 40 years old in good health. The chain joins TRBV9 to TRBJ2-1; 10 nucleotides agree with TRBD2. The sequenced sample was memory CD4+ T cells sorted from blood. The subset was: CD45RA-negative fraction. Here the CDR3 reads CASSVATSGNGEQFF. The CDR3 DNA follows: TGTGCCAGCAGCGTAGCCACTAGCGGGAACGGTGAGCAGTTCTTC.